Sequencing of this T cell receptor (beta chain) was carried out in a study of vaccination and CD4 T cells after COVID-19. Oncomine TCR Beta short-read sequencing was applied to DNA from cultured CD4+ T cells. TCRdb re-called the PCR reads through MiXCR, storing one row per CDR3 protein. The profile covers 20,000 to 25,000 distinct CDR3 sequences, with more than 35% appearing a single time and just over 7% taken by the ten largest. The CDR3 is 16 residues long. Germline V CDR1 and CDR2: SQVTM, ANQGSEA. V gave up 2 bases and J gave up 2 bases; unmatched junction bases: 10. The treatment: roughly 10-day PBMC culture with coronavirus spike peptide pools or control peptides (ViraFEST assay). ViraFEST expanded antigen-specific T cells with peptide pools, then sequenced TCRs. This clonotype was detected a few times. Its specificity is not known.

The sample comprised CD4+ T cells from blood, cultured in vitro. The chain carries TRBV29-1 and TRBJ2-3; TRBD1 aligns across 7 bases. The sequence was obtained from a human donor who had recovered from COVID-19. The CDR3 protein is CSVEPPTGIFTDTQYF. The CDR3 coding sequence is TGCAGCGTTGAACCCCCGACAGGGATATTCACAGATACGCAGTATTTT.